The next 26 T cell receptor beta chains were all read from a single sample in a study of CD8 T cells in Susac syndrome. Random hexamers were used to reverse transcribe the RNA input (roughly 0.5 to 1 ug). MiXCR was run by TCRdb on the immunoSEQ multiplex PCR reads, yielding one entry per CDR3 protein. The sample records around 140,000 distinct CDR3 sequences, approximately 95% being singletons. The specimen was CD4+ T cells from PBMCs. These receptors all stem from a human donor with multiple sclerosis.

The chain is built from TRBV2 and TRBJ2-7; a possible D gene is TRBD2 (5 bases). V dropped 10 bases and J dropped 6 bases, with 13 bases sitting between them. Looked up from germline, CDR1 is SNHLY and CDR2 is FYNNEI. The CDR3 totals 11 residues. The CDR3 DNA reads TGTGCCACCAGGTTAGAGGGCGAGCAGTACTTC. It encodes CATRLEGEQYF. Drawing the rest from reference TRBV2 and TRBJ2-7, the complete variable domain is EPEVTQTPSHQVTQMGQEVILRCVPISNHLYFYWYRQILGQKVEFLVSFYNNEISEKSEIFDDQFSVERPDGSNFTLKIRSTKLEDSAMYFCATRLEGEQYFGPGTRLTVT.

This clonotype showed up just once. The DNA of the CDR3 is TGCAGTGCTAGAGACCCGATTAGGCAAGTGGAGCAGTTCTTC. It translates to CSARDPIRQVEQFF. This chain links TRBV20-1 with TRBJ2-1; D remains ambiguous. V was cut by 0 bases and J by 10 bases, with 16 bases left in between. The germline gives CDR1 DFQATT, CDR2 SNEGSKA (reference sequence). CDR3 length equals 14 residues.

V usage is TRBV28 and J usage is TRBJ2-7; D is tentatively TRBD1 or TRBD2 (6 bases each). CDR3 length: 12 residues. Germline CDR1 is MDHEN and CDR2 is SYDVKM. Trimming took 7 bases from V and 7 from J, leaving 14 bases between them. The CDR3 DNA reads as TGTGCCAGCACCAAGGGGGGTTGGGAGCAGTACTTC. This gives the protein CASTKGGWEQYF.

This rearrangement joins TRBV28 to TRBJ2-7; 10 bases are a match to TRBD1. CDR1 and CDR2 (germline): MDHEN, SYDVKM. The V and J ends lost 5 bases and 3 bases, in that order; junction bases with no gene match: 7. The CDR3 spans 15 residues. The CDR3 here is CASSPLRDRGYEQYF. Written as DNA, the CDR3 is TGTGCCAGCAGTCCGCTTCGGGACAGGGGCTACGAGCAGTACTTC.

Details on this clonotype: At one boundary the junction diverges from the germline segment, which might be a read error. This sequence joins TRBV6-5 and TRBJ2-1; maybe TRBD1 (6 bases). The CDR3 spans 13 residues. CDR1 MNHEY and CDR2 SVGAGI come from the germline V gene. The CDR3: CASRGGSYNEQFF. CDR3 nucleotides: TGTGCGAGCAGAGGGGGCTCCTACAATGAGCAGTTCTTC.

The chain couples TRBV7-2 to TRBJ1-1; 8 bases line up with TRBD1. The CDR3 loop spans 14 amino acids. J lost 10 bases, V lost 1 base, and 8 bases had no gene match. Per germline, CDR1 SGHTA and CDR2 FQGNSA. CDR3 protein: CASSLEVGRGRAFF. Here the CDR3 DNA reads TGTGCCAGCAGCTTAGAAGTTGGCAGGGGGCGAGCTTTCTTT.

This clonotype turned up a few times. The chain carries TRBV6-1 and TRBJ2-3; the match to TRBD1 covers 7 bases. Germline CDR1 reads MNHNS; CDR2 reads SASEGT. This CDR3 comprises 11 residues. Trimming took 10 bases from V and 6 from J; bases not matched to a gene: 4. CDR3 residues: CATKQGDTQYF. The CDR3 DNA reads TGTGCCACCAAACAGGGGGATACGCAGTATTTT.

The chain has TRBV29-1 and TRBJ2-7; 7 bases are shared with TRBD1. The CDR3 spans 12 residues. Germline V gene lookup returns CDR1 SQVTM and CDR2 ANQGSEA. With V trimmed by 7 bases and J by 3 bases, 6 bases remained unmatched. As DNA, the CDR3 is TGCAGCGGACGGGACAGCGACTACGAGCAGTACTTC. Amino acid sequence: CSGRDSDYEQYF.

The chain links TRBV28 to TRBJ1-5; 9 bases map to TRBD1. This CDR3 comprises 15 residues. V was pared by 5 bases and J by 1 base, with 3 bases of the junction left unmatched. Germline V gene data show CDR1 as MDHEN and CDR2 as SYDVKM. CDR3 sequence (DNA): TGTGCCAGCAGTCAGGGACAGGGCAGCAATCAGCCCCAGCATTTT. Translated, it gives CASSQGQGSNQPQHF.

The table lists this clonotype with a few counts. V gene TRBV27 combines with J gene TRBJ2-4, with D unresolved. Germline CDR1 and CDR2: MNHEY and SMNVEV (reference sequence). V shed 2 bases and J shed 1 base, with 6 bases lying between them. This CDR3 comprises 14 residues. CDR3 coding DNA: TGTGCCAGCAGTTTACAAGGGGCCAAAAACATTCAGTACTTC. Protein product: CASSLQGAKNIQYF.

This chain connects TRBV4-2 to TRBJ2-6; perhaps D is TRBD1 or TRBD2 (5 bases each). CDR3 length equals 16 residues. The germline V gene has CDR1 LGHNA and CDR2 YNFKEQ. Trimming cost V 1 base and J 1 base, with 8 bases left between them. The CDR3 protein is CASSQAGQSGANVLTF. DNA for the CDR3: TGTGCCAGCAGCCAAGCGGGGCAGTCTGGGGCCAACGTCCTGACTTTC.

This chain connects TRBV5-4 to TRBJ2-5; TRBD1 matches 8 bases. The V gene's germline CDR1 is SGHNT and CDR2 YYREEE (reference sequence). CDR3 length: 15 amino acids. The V segment lost 3 bases and the J segment 0 bases; nucleotides outside the gene matches: 4. CDR3 nucleotide sequence: TGTGCCAGCAGCTCAGGACAGGGACACCAAGAGACCCAGTACTTC. Protein sequence: CASSSGQGHQETQYF.

The V and J genes are TRBV6-2 or TRBV6-3 and TRBJ2-2; TRBD1 matches 8 bases. The V gene end was trimmed by 6 bases and the J gene end by 5 bases; junction bases not matched to a gene: 5. Germline V gene sequence: CDR1 MNHEY, CDR2 SVGEGT. This CDR3 contains 14 residues. Here the CDR3 DNA reads TGTGCCAGCAGGGACAGGGCGGGTACCGGGGAGCTGTTTTTT. Its translation is CASRDRAGTGELFF.

This chain uses TRBV5-6 with TRBJ2-1; D ambiguous. Trimming stripped 7 bases from V and 1 base from J, with 15 bases between. Germline CDR1 SGHDT, CDR2 YYEEEE. This CDR3 comprises 15 residues. The CDR3: CASLAQVLSYNEQFF. In nucleotides, the CDR3 is TGTGCCAGCTTGGCCCAAGTCCTTTCCTACAATGAGCAGTTCTTC. Variable domain in full (rest from reference TRBV5-6 and TRBJ2-1): DAGVTQSPTHLIKTRGQQVTLRCSPKSGHDTVSWYQQALGQGPQFIFQYYEEEERQRGNFPDRFSGHQFPNYSSELNVNALLLGDSALYLCASLAQVLSYNEQFFGPGTRLTVL.

This chain links TRBV24-1 with TRBJ2-5; D remains unclear. CDR1 and CDR2 (germline): KGHDR, SFDVKD. V was pared by 1 base and J by 8 bases, with 16 bases between. The CDR3 runs 15 residues. The CDR3 here is CATSDLDGAKRTQYF. In DNA form, the CDR3 reads TGTGCCACCAGTGATTTAGACGGTGCCAAGAGAACCCAGTACTTC.

V usage is TRBV7-9 and J usage is TRBJ2-7; D is unclear. This CDR3 has 11 residues. Germline loops: CDR1 SEHNR, CDR2 FQNEAQ (reference sequence). Trimming took off 2 bases at V and 5 bases at J, with 4 bases between the two ends. Here the CDR3 reads CASSLINEQYF. The CDR3 nucleotides read TGTGCCAGCAGCTTAATAAACGAGCAGTACTTC.

The chain carries TRBV29-1 and TRBJ2-1; possibly TRBD2 for D (5 bases). V lost 8 bases and J lost 10, with 15 bases in between. Per the germline V gene, CDR1 is SQVTM and CDR2 is ANQGSEA. This CDR3 spans 11 amino acids. The CDR3 reads CSTQVGVEQFF. As DNA, the CDR3 is TGCAGCACTCAGGTCGGGGTAGAGCAGTTCTTC.

CDR3 sequence (DNA): TGTGCCAGCAGTGAAGCAACGAGGGCCCTCCACTTT. Translating gives CASSEATRALHF. This rearrangement joins TRBV2 to TRBJ1-6; D is uncertain. The CDR3 has 12 residues. Trimming took off 0 bases at V and 14 bases at J, with 8 bases between the two ends. CDR1 and CDR2 (germline): SNHLY, FYNNEI.

V and J are TRBV27 and TRBJ2-3, with D possibly TRBD2 on 6 matching bases. V lost 5 bases to trimming and J lost 3 bases, with 18 bases between them. This CDR3 contains 16 residues. From germline, CDR1 is MNHEY and CDR2 SMNVEV (reference sequence). The CDR3 bases are TGTGCCAGCAGTCCCTCCCGGGTAGCGGCTACAGATACGCAGTATTTT. As protein: CASSPSRVAATDTQYF.

V and J are TRBV25-1 and TRBJ2-6; D unclear. The CDR3 is made up of 13 amino acids. Per the germline V gene, CDR1 is MGHDK and CDR2 is SYGVNS. V lost 8 bases to trimming and J lost 1 base, with 6 bases between them. The CDR3 protein is CASRESGANVLTF. CDR3 nucleotide sequence: TGTGCCAGCCGCGAGTCTGGGGCCAACGTCCTGACTTTC.

The genes are TRBV3-1 and TRBJ1-5; tentatively, D is TRBD1 (5 bases). CDR3 length: 14 amino acids. Germline V gene data show CDR1 as LGHDT and CDR2 as YNNKEL (reference sequence). Trimming stripped 3 bases from V and 6 bases from J, with 12 bases between. The CDR3 region is CASSQGTGFQPQHF. CDR3 nucleotide sequence: TGTGCCAGCAGCCAGGGGACGGGCTTTCAGCCCCAGCATTTT. Looking up the rest from reference TRBV3-1 and TRBJ1-5 gives the full variable domain: DTAVSQTPKYLVTQMGNDKSIKCEQNLGHDTMYWYKQDSKKFLKIMFSYNNKELIINETVPNRFSPKSPDKAHLNLHINSLELGDSAVYFCASSQGTGFQPQHFGDGTRLSIL.

The chain combines TRBV7-2 with TRBJ1-1, with D maybe TRBD1 (5 bases). The length of the CDR3 is 14 residues. Deletions cut 1 base from V and 1 base from J, with 7 bases between. CDR1 and CDR2 from the germline V gene are SGHTA and FQGNSA. DNA for the CDR3: TGTGCCAGCAGCTTAGGGACACAGAACACTGAAGCTTTCTTT. As protein: CASSLGTQNTEAFF.

The chain employs TRBV5-1 and TRBJ2-7; 8 bases are shared with TRBD1. The germline V gene encodes CDR1 SGHRS and CDR2 YFSETQ. This CDR3 contains 17 residues. The J segment lost 1 base and the V segment lost 0 bases, leaving 9 bases of the junction unmatched. The CDR3 protein is CASSLAPGGAGSYEQYF. The CDR3 region has the DNA TGCGCCAGCAGCTTGGCCCCAGGGGGCGCGGGATCCTACGAGCAGTACTTC.

The rearrangement joins TRBV29-1 to TRBJ2-3; 8 bases are shared with TRBD2. V shed 2 bases and J 0 bases; nucleotides not matched to a gene: 10. The CDR3 length is 17 residues. Germline CDR1 and CDR2: SQVTM and ANQGSEA. The CDR3: CSVESSTSVSSTDTQYF. CDR3 in DNA: TGCAGCGTTGAATCCTCGACTAGCGTATCTAGCACAGATACGCAGTATTTT.

The V gene is TRBV5-6, the J gene TRBJ2-5; D uncertain. The CDR3 is 13 residues long. V shed 0 bases and J shed 0 bases, with 3 bases lying between them. CDR1 SGHDT and CDR2 YYEEEE come from the germline V gene. CDR3 region: CASSLAHQETQYF. CDR3 in DNA: TGTGCCAGCAGCTTGGCCCACCAAGAGACCCAGTACTTC.

The gene calls are TRBV15 and TRBJ1-5; D possibly corresponds to TRBD1 (5 bases). This CDR3 comprises 15 residues. Germline CDR1 and CDR2: LNHNV and YYDKDF (reference sequence). V lost 0 bases and J lost 7, with 13 bases in between. CDR3 loop: CATSRDRTGRQPQHF. CDR3 bases: TGTGCCACCAGCAGAGATCGAACAGGTCGACAGCCCCAGCATTTT.